The T cell receptor beta chain described here comes from a study of early T cells in non-severe SARS-CoV-2 infection. Overall study: Sequenced bulk RNA came from whole blood that was unsorted, and chains were unpaired.

Points from the study as a whole: Missing private and CD4 specificities, VDJdb matching favored anti-spike CD8 responses.

Individual cDNA molecules were tagged with unique molecular identifiers, the study reported. One entry per CDR3 protein results from TCRdb running MiXCR on the 5' RACE reads. Of tens of thousands of distinct CDR3 sequences listed, 9% to 9.5% are singletons. The CDR3 length is 14 residues. Trimming pared 10 bases from V and 7 bases from J, leaving 16 bases between. Germline lookup yields CDR1 KGHDR and CDR2 SFDVKD. This clonotype was detected ten times or more. The antigen is undetermined. Sequencing input: whole blood. The sequence was obtained from an adult who was a healthcare worker with PCR-confirmed SARS-CoV-2 infection or an uninfected control (not recorded which). The rearrangement uses TRBV24-1 and TRBJ1-6; weak D call: TRBD1 (6 bases). CDR3: CATIKGGRNSPLHF. CDR3 coding DNA: TGTGCCACGATTAAAGGGGGTCGGAATTCACCCCTCCACTTT.